Shown below are 30 T cell receptor beta chains from a single sample sequenced in a study of T cells in Graves' hyperthyroidism and ophthalmopathy. RNA transcripts provided the source from which TCR beta CDR3 regions were amplified. When the TCR CDR3 underwent first-round RT-PCR, the HTBI primer set was used. TCRdb used MiXCR to reprocess the multiplex PCR reads, holding one entry per CDR3 protein. The sample records 85,000 to 110,000 distinct CDR3 sequences, 47% being singletons. Sequences were obtained from blood. These receptors were collected from a man in his forties with Graves' hyperthyroidism.

In its sample, this clonotype was seen many times. At one boundary the junction diverges from the germline segment, which might be a read error. The chain combines TRBV5-1 with TRBJ1-1; D gene ambiguous. The CDR3 totals 16 residues. Germline V gene data show CDR1 as SGHRS and CDR2 as YFSETQ. The CDR3 loop is CVSSLVTSRGNTEAFF. Written as DNA, the CDR3 is TGCGTCAGCAGCTTGGTTACGAGTCGGGGGAACACTGAAGCTTTCTTT.

This rearrangement joins TRBV21-1 to TRBJ2-3; TRBD2 is the table's D call and was not checked against the DNA. TRBV21-1 is a pseudogene. This CDR3 is 16 amino acids long. The CDR3 loop is CASSIIAGESTDTRYF. The CDR3 nucleotides are TGTGCCAGCAGCATTATAGCGGGAGAGAGCACAGATACGCGGTATTTT.

This chain links TRBV20-1 with TRBJ2-1; 7 bases are a match to TRBD2. Trimming took 0 bases from V and 9 from J; bases not matched to a gene: 8. Germline-derived CDR1 and CDR2 are DFQATT and SNEGSKA (reference sequence). The CDR3 has 14 residues. CDR3 sequence (DNA): TGCAGTGCTAGAGATAAGACCTCGGGGGGTGAGCAGTTCTTC. It translates to CSARDKTSGGEQFF.

Ten or more counts support this clonotype. This chain connects TRBV11-2 to TRBJ2-7; TRBD2 matches 12 bases. Germline V gene sequence: CDR1 SGHAT, CDR2 FQNNGV. The CDR3 contains 17 residues. Trimming took 5 bases from V and 4 from J; bases not matched to a gene: 12. The CDR3 region has the DNA TGTGCCAGCAGCGTGACACCGGGACTAGCGGGCCCTTACGAGCAGTACTTC. Translating it yields CASSVTPGLAGPYEQYF. The whole variable domain, filled in from reference TRBV11-2 and TRBJ2-7, reads EAGVAQSPRYKIIEKRQSVAFWCNPISGHATLYWYQQILGQGPKLLIQFQNNGVVDDSQLPKDRFSAERLKGVDSTLKIQPAKLEDSAVYLCASSVTPGLAGPYEQYFGPGTRLTVT.

This clonotype was seen at least ten times. The gene calls are TRBV29-1 and TRBJ2-1, with D tentatively TRBD2 (6 bases). Per germline, CDR1 SQVTM and CDR2 ANQGSEA. This CDR3 spans 14 amino acids. V was pared by 4 bases and J by 0 bases, with 10 bases between. The CDR3 sequence is CSVADGSSYNEQFF. CDR3 nucleotides: TGCAGCGTTGCTGACGGGAGCTCCTACAATGAGCAGTTCTTC.

This chain connects TRBV12-3 or TRBV12-4 to TRBJ2-3; D perhaps matches TRBD2 (6 bases). The DNA matches TRBJ2-1 better at its end, which makes the J call doubtful. The CDR3 is made up of 15 amino acids. CDR3 sequence: CASSLDTTSTDTQFF. For the CDR3, the DNA is TGTGCCAGCAGTCTGGACACCACTAGCACAGATACGCAGTTCTTC.

The chain couples TRBV20-1 to TRBJ2-7; 9 nucleotides match TRBD1. CDR1 is DFQATT and CDR2 is SNEGSKA in the germline V gene (reference sequence). The J segment lost 0 bases and the V segment lost 7 bases, leaving 16 bases of the junction unmatched. The CDR3 totals 17 residues. The CDR3 reads CSDDRGVSGWNSYEQYF. In nucleotides, the CDR3 is TGCAGTGATGACAGGGGGGTTAGCGGGTGGAACTCCTACGAGCAGTACTTC.

Turning to this clonotype: Being one base from a much bigger clone, this may be a read error. The missing conserved phenylalanine or tryptophan at the end of this CDR3 makes a read error likely. The V and J genes are TRBV20-1 and TRBJ2-3; 7 nucleotides agree with TRBD1. Germline trimming cut 5 bases from V and 1 base from J; bases unmatched to any gene: 0. Per the germline V gene, CDR1 is DFQATT and CDR2 is SNEGSKA (reference sequence). This CDR3 has 12 residues. This chain's CDR3 is CSAGTGTDTQYL. CDR3 DNA: TGCAGTGCTGGGACAGGCACAGATACGCAGTATCTT.

V and J are TRBV10-2 and TRBJ2-3; D possibly matches TRBD1 or TRBD2 (5 bases each). Germline V gene sequence: CDR1 WSHSY, CDR2 SAAADI. The length of the CDR3 is 15 residues. Trimming cost V 5 bases and J 11 bases, with 23 bases left between them. For the CDR3, the DNA is TGCGCCAGCAGTAGGGGAGTCCCGTCCTACAATGAGCAGTATTTT. As protein: CASSRGVPSYNEQYF.

Comments on this clonotype: A much bigger clone sits one base away, suggesting this may be a read error. V is TRBV15 and J is TRBJ1-1; no firm D call. The germline V and J ends were trimmed by 2 bases and 3 bases, with 7 bases remaining between them. Per the germline V gene, CDR1 is LNHNV and CDR2 is YYDKDF (reference sequence). This CDR3 has 13 amino acids. The CDR3 sequence is CATSRNRDTEAFF. The CDR3 coding sequence is TGTGCCACCAGCAGAAATCGGGACACTGAAGCTTTCTTT.

About this clonotype itself: At one end the junction does not follow the germline gene, possibly because of a read error. V and J are TRBV2 and TRBJ2-1; TRBD2 is a possible D gene (5 bases). Per the germline V gene, CDR1 is SNHLY and CDR2 is FYNNEI. This CDR3 has 15 amino acids. This CDR3 is CASSEGSVAYNERFF. Here the CDR3 DNA reads TGTGCCAGTAGTGAAGGTAGCGTAGCCTACAATGAGCGGTTCTTC.

This clonotype was seen repeatedly, ten times or more. The chain joins TRBV19 to TRBJ2-1; 8 nucleotides line up with TRBD1. V was pared by 4 bases and J by 8 bases, with 10 bases of the junction left unmatched. The CDR3 loop spans 15 amino acids. The germline gives CDR1 LNHDA, CDR2 SQIVND (reference sequence). CDR3 sequence: CASSNRGAWADEQFF. The CDR3 DNA reads as TGTGCCAGTAGTAACAGGGGGGCATGGGCCGATGAGCAGTTCTTC.

This chain links TRBV7-3 with TRBJ2-3; no clear D gene. The CDR3 length is 13 residues. The V and J ends lost 5 bases and 11 bases respectively, with 17 bases between them. CDR1 SGHTA and CDR2 FQGTGA come from the germline V gene. The CDR3 region has the DNA TGTGCCAGCAGCCACGACAAGGCCAATGAGCAGTATTTT. Translation gives CASSHDKANEQYF.

The table lists this clonotype with many counts. The genes are TRBV20-1 and TRBJ2-5, with TRBD2 identical over 12 bases. The germline CDR1 and CDR2 sequences are DFQATT and SNEGSKA (reference sequence). V was clipped by 5 bases and J by 5 bases; unmatched bases: 12. This CDR3 is 16 amino acids long. The CDR3 nucleotides read TGCAGTGCTTGGAGACTACTAGCGGGAGGTATGGAGACCCAGTACTTC. Translating gives CSAWRLLAGGMETQYF.

The V and J genes are TRBV20-1 and TRBJ2-7; TRBD1 matches at 7 bases. This CDR3 region has 13 residues. With V trimmed by 2 bases and J by 2 bases, 3 bases remained unmatched. CDR1 DFQATT and CDR2 SNEGSKA come from the germline V gene (reference sequence). The CDR3 is CSARLQGTYEQYF. CDR3 nucleotides: TGCAGTGCTAGACTACAGGGGACCTACGAGCAGTACTTC.

This clonotype was found many times. The chain couples TRBV20-1 to TRBJ2-3; 9 positions match TRBD2. This CDR3 has 16 residues. CDR1 and CDR2 (germline): DFQATT, SNEGSKA (reference sequence). The V and J ends lost 2 bases and 3 bases, in that order; junction bases with no gene match: 9. CDR3 sequence: CSARIPIAGATDTQYF. The CDR3 DNA is TGCAGTGCTAGAATCCCTATAGCGGGAGCGACAGATACGCAGTATTTT.

Of note for this clonotype: A much larger clone lies a single base off, so this may be a read error. The rearrangement links TRBV25-1 to TRBJ2-1; the match to TRBD1 covers 7 bases. Germline CDR1 MGHDK, CDR2 SYGVNS. V trimming: 8 bases; J trimming: 3 bases; junction bases outside the gene matches: 7. The CDR3 consists of 14 residues. The CDR3 is CASSGRDSYNEQFF. CDR3 in DNA: TGTGCCAGCTCCGGACGGGACAGCTACAATGAGCAGTTCTTC.

This clonotype was observed once. V is TRBV9 and J is TRBJ1-2; 12 bases are a match to TRBD1. The CDR3 loop spans 15 amino acids. V dropped 4 bases and J dropped 4; count of bases not matched to a gene: 5. CDR1 and CDR2 from the germline V gene are SGDLS and YYNGEE. Here the CDR3 reads CASSPQGQGAYGYTF. For the CDR3, the DNA is TGTGCCAGCAGCCCACAGGGACAGGGGGCCTATGGCTACACCTTC.

The sample holds many counts of this clonotype. V is TRBV20-1 and J is TRBJ1-4, with TRBD1 matching over 9 bases. V lost 2 bases to trimming and J lost 7 bases; unmatched junction nucleotides: 8. The CDR3 has 15 amino acids. Looked up from germline, CDR1 is DFQATT and CDR2 is SNEGSKA (reference sequence). The CDR3 DNA is TGCAGTGCTAGAAGTCGACAGGGGGTTGTTGAAAAACTGTTTTTT. Its translation is CSARSRQGVVEKLFF.

The rearrangement links TRBV7-9 to TRBJ2-7; 9 bases are shared with TRBD1. This CDR3 comprises 14 residues. Germline V gene lookup returns CDR1 SEHNR and CDR2 FQNEAQ (reference sequence). Trimming at V came to 5 bases and at J to 2 bases, leaving 4 bases not matched to a gene. The CDR3: CASSTGTGPYEQYF. Written as DNA, the CDR3 is TGTGCCAGCAGCACGGGGACAGGGCCCTACGAGCAGTACTTC.

V usage is TRBV20-1 and J usage is TRBJ1-3; D gene ambiguous. Looked up from germline, CDR1 is DFQATT and CDR2 is SNEGSKA (reference sequence). Between the trimmed V and J ends, which lost 6 bases and 4 bases, there was a span of 4 bases. The CDR3 runs 10 residues. In DNA form, the CDR3 reads TGCAGTGCGGGGGGAAACACCATATATTTT. It specifies CSAGGNTIYF.

In its sample, this clonotype was seen many times. This sequence joins TRBV4-2 and TRBJ2-1, with a possible D match to TRBD1 (6 bases). Per germline, CDR1 LGHNA and CDR2 YNFKEQ. The CDR3 has 17 residues. Trimming left V 1 base short and J 10 bases short, with 23 bases between. This CDR3 reads CASSQAGRSETRGEQFF. Written as DNA, the CDR3 is TGTGCCAGCAGCCAAGCTGGGCGCAGCGAAACAAGGGGGGAGCAGTTCTTC.

This clonotype was seen at least ten times. J is TRBJ2-3 and V is TRBV7-8; 13 nucleotides line up with TRBD2. CDR1 is SGHVS and CDR2 is FQNEAQ in the germline V gene. There are 18 residues in the CDR3. Trimming removed 5 bases from V and 3 bases from J; junction bases left unmatched: 11. The DNA for the CDR3 is TGTGCCAGCAGCCGGGAAACAGGACTAGCGGGGGTAACAGATACGCAGTATTTT. It translates to CASSRETGLAGVTDTQYF.

This chain joins TRBV2 and TRBJ1-4; D possibly corresponds to TRBD1 (6 bases). Germline V lookup: CDR1 SNHLY, CDR2 FYNNEI. The CDR3 is 13 residues long. Trimming shortened V by 4 bases and J by 15 bases, and 18 bases separated the two germline ends. DNA for the CDR3: TGTGCCAGCAGTGCCAGGGGTGATTCACCCATGTTTTTT. It is translated as CASSARGDSPMFF.

As for this clonotype: This may be a read error, as it is one base from a much larger clone. The CDR3 here is CASGGGFADTQYF. The DNA of the CDR3 is TGTGCCAGTGGGGGGGGCTTCGCAGATACGCAGTATTTT. V is TRBV6-6 and J is TRBJ2-3; D is perhaps TRBD2 (7 bases). Per the germline V gene, CDR1 is MNHNY and CDR2 is SVGAGI (reference sequence). Trimming removed 9 bases at V and 4 bases at J, with 14 bases between. The length of the CDR3 is 13 residues.

Concerning this clonotype itself: Sequence at one end of the junction differs from germline and may be a read error. This chain links TRBV15 with TRBJ1-4; the D is unclear. Germline V gene data show CDR1 as LNHNV and CDR2 as YYDKDF (reference sequence). The CDR3 extends over 13 amino acids. Here the CDR3 reads CATSRDRGEKRFF. Written as DNA, the CDR3 is TGTGCCACCAGCAGAGATCGGGGAGAAAAACGGTTTTTT.

A note on this clonotype: Germline and junction disagree at one end, which may indicate a read error. The rearrangement links TRBV10-2 to TRBJ2-5; D may be TRBD1 or TRBD2 (5 bases each). The CDR3 covers 14 residues. The germline gives CDR1 WSHSY, CDR2 SAAADI. The CDR3 DNA follows: TGCGCCAGCGGTGAACCCGGGACGGGGGAGACCCAGTACTTC. This gives the protein CASGEPGTGETQYF.

This clonotype appeared a few times. Being one base from a much bigger clone, this may be a read error. J is TRBJ2-3 and V is TRBV5-4; 7 bases line up with TRBD2. The CDR3 totals 15 residues. Germline lookup yields CDR1 SGHNT and CDR2 YYREEE (reference sequence). J gave up 8 bases and V 2 bases, and 11 bases lay outside the gene matches. CDR3 protein: CASSFLGGRAGTQYF. Written as DNA, the CDR3 is TGTGCCAGCAGCTTTCTGGGGGGGAGGGCAGGTACGCAGTATTTT.

This clonotype was seen many times. The chain carries TRBV7-9 and TRBJ2-1; a possible D gene is TRBD2 (5 bases). Germline CDR1 and CDR2: SEHNR and FQNEAQ (reference sequence). The CDR3 runs to 12 residues. Deletions cut 5 bases from V and 9 bases from J, with 11 bases between. The CDR3 region has the DNA TGTGCCAGCAGCCCCGGGGATGGTGAGCAGTTCTTC. This translates into CASSPGDGEQFF.

Ten or more counts support this clonotype. One end of the junction is discordant with germline, which a read error may explain. J is TRBJ2-3 and V is TRBV12-3 or TRBV12-4; 7 bases agree with TRBD2. This CDR3 spans 15 amino acids. Here the CDR3 reads CASSLVGGQADTQYF. The CDR3 DNA reads TGTGCCAGCAGCTTAGTGGGAGGGCAGGCAGATACGCAGTATTTT.